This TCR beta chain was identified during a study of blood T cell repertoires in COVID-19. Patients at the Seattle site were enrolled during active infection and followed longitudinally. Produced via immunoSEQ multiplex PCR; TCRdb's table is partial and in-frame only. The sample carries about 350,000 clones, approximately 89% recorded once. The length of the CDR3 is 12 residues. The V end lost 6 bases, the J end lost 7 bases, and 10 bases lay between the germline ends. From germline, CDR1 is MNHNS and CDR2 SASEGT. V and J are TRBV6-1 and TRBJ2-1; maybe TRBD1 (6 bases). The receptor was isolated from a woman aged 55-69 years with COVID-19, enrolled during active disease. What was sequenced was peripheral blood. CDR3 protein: CASSRQGNEQFF. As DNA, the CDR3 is TGTGCCAGCAGCCGCCAGGGGAATGAGCAGTTCTTC.